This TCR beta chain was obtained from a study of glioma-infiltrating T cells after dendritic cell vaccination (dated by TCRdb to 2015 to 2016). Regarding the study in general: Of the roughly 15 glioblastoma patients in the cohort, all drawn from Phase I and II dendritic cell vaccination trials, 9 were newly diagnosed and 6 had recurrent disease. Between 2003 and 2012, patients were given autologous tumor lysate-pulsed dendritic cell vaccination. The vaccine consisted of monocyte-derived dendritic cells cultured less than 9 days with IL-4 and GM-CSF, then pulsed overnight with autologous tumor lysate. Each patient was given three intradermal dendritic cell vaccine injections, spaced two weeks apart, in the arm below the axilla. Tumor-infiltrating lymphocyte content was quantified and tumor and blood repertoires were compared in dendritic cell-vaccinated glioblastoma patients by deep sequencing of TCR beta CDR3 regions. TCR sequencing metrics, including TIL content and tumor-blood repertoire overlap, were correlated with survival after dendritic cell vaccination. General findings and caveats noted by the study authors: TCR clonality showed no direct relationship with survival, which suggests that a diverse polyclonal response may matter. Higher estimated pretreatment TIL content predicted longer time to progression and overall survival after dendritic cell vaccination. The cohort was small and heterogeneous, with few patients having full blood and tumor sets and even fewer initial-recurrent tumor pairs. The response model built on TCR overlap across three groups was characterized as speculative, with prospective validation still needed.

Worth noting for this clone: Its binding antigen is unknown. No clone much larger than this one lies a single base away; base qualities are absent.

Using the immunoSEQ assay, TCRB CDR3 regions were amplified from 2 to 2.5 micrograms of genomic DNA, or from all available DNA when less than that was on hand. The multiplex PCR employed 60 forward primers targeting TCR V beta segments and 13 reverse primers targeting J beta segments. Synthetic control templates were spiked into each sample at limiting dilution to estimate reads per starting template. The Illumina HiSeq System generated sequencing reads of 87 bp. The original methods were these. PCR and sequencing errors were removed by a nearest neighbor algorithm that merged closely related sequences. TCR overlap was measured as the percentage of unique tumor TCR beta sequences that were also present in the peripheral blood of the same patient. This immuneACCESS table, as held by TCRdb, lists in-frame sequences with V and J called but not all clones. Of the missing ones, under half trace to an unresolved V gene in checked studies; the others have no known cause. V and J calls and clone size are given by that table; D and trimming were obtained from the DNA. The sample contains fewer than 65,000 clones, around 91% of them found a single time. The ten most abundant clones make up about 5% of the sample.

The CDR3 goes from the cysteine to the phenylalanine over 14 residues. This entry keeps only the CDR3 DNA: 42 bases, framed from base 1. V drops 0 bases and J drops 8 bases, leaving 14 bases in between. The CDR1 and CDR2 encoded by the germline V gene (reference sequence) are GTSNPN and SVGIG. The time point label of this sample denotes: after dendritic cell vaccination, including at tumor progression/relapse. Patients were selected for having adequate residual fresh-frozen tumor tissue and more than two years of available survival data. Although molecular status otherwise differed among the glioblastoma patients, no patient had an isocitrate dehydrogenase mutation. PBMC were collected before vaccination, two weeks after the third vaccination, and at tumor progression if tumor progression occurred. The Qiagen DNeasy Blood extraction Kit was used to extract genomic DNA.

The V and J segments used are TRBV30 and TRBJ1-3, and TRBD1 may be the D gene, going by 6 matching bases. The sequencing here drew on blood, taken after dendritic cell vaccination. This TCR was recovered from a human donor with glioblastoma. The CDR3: CAWSVKGGVDTIYF. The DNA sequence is TGTGCCTGGAGTGTTAAAGGGGGGGTGGACACCATATATTTT.